The clone carrying this T cell receptor (beta chain) was observed many times. These data are taken from a study of tumor-infiltrating lymphocytes in oesophageal squamous cell carcinoma. TCRdb reprocessed the PCR reads via MiXCR and lists one record per CDR3 protein. In the table there are some 22,000 distinct CDR3 sequences, around 33% of which are singletons. Germline V CDR1 and CDR2: MNHNS, SASEGT. This CDR3 has 15 amino acids. V shed 5 bases, J shed 9 bases, and the junction held 13 bases outside the gene matches. The sequencing input was esophageal tumor tissue. The sequence derives from a male donor with esophageal squamous cell carcinoma. The chain couples TRBV6-1 to TRBJ2-5, with 9 bases fitting TRBD1. CDR3 bases: TGTGCCAGCAGTTTCCCGGGACAGGGAACATTGCCCCAGTACTTC. Amino acid sequence: CASSFPGQGTLPQYF.